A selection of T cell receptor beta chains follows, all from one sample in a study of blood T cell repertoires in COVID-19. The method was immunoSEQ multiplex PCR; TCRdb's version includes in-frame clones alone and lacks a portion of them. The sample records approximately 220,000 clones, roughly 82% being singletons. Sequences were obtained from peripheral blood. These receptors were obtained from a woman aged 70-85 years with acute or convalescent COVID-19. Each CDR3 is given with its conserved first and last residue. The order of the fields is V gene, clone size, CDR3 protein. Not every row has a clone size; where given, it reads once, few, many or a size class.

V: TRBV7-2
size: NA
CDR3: CASSLAGAKEKLFF

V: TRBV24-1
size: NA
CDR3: CATSDLGWGSNYGYTF

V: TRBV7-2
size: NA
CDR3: CASSRGQLETQYF

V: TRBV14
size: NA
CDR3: CASSQGGNTEAFF

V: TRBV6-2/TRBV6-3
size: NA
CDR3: CASSYSGEGTEAFF

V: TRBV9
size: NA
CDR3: CASSPRGDANTGELFF

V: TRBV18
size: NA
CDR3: CASSPPGQSYGYTF

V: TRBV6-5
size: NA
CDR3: CASSRDSPYEQYF

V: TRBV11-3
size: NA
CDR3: CASSSGRGEQYF

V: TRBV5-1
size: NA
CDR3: CASSLDGGSYNEQFF

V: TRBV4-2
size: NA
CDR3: CASSQQTGNYGYTF

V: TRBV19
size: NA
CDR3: CASSIGGQNTEAFF

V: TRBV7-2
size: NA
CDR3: CASSLQGPTGELFF

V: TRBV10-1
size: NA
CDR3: CASSETSGGVRNEQFF

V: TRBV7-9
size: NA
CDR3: CASSPTPTNEKLFF

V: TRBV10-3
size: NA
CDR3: CAIRGDSGANVLTF

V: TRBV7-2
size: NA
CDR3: CASSATSGSYNEQFF

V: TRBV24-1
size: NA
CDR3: CATSDPGTGVTGELFF

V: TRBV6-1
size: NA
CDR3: CASSEFGRGSDEQYF

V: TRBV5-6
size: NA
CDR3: CASSSTRNTEAFF

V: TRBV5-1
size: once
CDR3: CASSFGDRLSGANVLTF

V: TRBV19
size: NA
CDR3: CASSIGGQGSYEQYF

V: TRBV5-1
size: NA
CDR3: CASSSPGQGADEQYF

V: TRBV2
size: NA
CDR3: CASSPTNNEQFF

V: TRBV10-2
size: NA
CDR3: CASSGGLAETTDTQYF

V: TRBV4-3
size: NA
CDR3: CASSQDAPGFGTEAFF

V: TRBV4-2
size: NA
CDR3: CASSQVRYGSSGNTIYF

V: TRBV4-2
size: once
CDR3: CASSQDPTGPRSPLHF

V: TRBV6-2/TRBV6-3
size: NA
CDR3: CASSLQRVGELFF

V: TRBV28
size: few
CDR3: CASSLWQGDYEQYF

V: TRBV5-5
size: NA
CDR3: CASSPSGISSYNEQFF

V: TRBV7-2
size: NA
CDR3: CASSPFGLLEETQYF

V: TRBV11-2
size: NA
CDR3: CASSLGVGGREKLFF

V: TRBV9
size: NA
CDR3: CASSLPEQGIDGYTF

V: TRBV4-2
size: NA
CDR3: CASSQRTGANYGYTF

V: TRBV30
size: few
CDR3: CAWSVQGNQPQHF

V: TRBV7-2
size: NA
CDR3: CASRDSVDTQYF

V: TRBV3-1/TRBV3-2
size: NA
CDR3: CASSQDDARTDTQYF

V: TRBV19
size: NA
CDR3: CASGRSPYEQYF

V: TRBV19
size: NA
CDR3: CASSRTGNYGYTF

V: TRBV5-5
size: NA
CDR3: CASSLAPGSPLHF

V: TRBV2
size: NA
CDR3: CASSESRGTGPNSPLHF

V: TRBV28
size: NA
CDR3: CASRTTRGDYGYTF

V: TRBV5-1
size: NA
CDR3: CATEEDPTGGYTF

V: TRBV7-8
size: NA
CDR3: CASSLGPGGVNYGYTF

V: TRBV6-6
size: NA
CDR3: CASSRRLAVTLTDTQYF

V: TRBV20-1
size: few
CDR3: CSAREETQYF

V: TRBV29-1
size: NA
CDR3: CSGSETGELFF

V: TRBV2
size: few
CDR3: CARTSQGGNSPLHF

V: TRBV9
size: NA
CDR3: CASSVGEARGSPLHF

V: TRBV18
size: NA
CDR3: CASSPNTGGDEQYF

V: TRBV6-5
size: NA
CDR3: CASSPTGGGYTF

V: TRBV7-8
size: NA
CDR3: CASSRDGGGSSYEQYF

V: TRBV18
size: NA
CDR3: CASSRQRTNEKLFF

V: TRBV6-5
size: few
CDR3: CASNRGASGYTF